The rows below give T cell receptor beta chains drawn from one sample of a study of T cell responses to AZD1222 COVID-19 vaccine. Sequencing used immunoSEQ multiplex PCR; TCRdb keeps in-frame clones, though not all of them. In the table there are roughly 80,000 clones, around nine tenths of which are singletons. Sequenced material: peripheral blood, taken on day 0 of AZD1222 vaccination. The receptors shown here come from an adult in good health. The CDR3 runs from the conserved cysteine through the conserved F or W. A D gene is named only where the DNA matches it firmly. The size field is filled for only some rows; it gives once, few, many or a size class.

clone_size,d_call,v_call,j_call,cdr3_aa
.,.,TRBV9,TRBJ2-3,CASSVSSTTDTQYF
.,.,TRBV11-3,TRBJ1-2,CASSGQTGLYGYTF
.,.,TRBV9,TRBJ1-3,CASSVNRFQGGNTIYF
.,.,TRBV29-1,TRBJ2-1,CSVLRYNEQFF
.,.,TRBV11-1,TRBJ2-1,CASRGRLGDEQFF
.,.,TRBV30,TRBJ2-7,CAWSVSRSHYEQYF
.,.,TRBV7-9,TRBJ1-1,CASSPRGGNTEAFF
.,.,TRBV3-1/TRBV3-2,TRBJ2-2,CASSRVSASAGELFF
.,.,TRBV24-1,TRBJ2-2,CATSDLWMGAGELFF
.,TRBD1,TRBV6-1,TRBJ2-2,CASSEWATGVSTGELFF
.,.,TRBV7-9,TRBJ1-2,CASSLGIQGGAGYTF
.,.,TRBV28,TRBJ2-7,CASSLALRDEQYF
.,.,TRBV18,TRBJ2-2,CASSPSGGSGELFF
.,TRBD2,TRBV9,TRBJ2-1,CASSVTQAGGQGEQFF
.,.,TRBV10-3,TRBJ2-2,CAIRRGEGGRELFF
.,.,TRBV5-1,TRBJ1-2,CASSLAGGLASYGYTF
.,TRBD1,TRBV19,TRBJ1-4,CASSGQGGGKLFF
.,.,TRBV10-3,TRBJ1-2,CAISGGDSSYGYTF
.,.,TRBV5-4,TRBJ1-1,CASSGAPAIRGTEAFF
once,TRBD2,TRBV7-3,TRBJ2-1,CASSPRTSRSSYNEQFF
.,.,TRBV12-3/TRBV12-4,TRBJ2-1,CASSLYSYNEQFF
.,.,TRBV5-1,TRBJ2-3,CASSLAGDTQYF
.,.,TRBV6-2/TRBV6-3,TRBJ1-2,CASSREERQPNYGYTF
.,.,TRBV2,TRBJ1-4,CASSGRTEWEKLFF
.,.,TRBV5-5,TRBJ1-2,CASSLTGANYGYTF
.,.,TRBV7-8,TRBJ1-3,CASSPPGTDRNTIYF
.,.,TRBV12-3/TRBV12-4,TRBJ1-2,CASSLLSYGYTF
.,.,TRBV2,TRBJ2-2,CASRGTARALGTGELFF
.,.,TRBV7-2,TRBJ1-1,CASSRKGGNTEAFF
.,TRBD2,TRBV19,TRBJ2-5,CASSLGTSGLQETQYF
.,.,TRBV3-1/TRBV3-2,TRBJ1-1,CASSPPPGTEAFF
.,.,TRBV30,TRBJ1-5,CAWSLYGSLNQPQHF
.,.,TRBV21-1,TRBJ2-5,CASSKGGRGFETQYF
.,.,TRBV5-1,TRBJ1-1,CASSLGQYAAFF
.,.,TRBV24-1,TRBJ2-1,CATGGRALGEQFF
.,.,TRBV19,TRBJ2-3,CASSIGTGTDTQYF
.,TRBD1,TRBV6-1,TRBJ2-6,CASSDPGGSSGANVLTF
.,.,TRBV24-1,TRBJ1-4,CATSDPAQGNEKLFF
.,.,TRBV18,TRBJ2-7,CASSPGTGLYEQYF
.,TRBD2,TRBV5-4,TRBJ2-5,CASSLTTGTSYQETQYF
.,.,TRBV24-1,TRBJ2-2,CATSDYGQGGTGELFF
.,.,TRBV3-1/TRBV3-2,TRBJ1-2,CASSPEGGVGYTF
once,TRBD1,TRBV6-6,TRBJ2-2,CASSYVTGDSGELFF
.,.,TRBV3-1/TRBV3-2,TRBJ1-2,CLLAINYGYTF
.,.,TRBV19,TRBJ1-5,CASSIPRTHQPQHF
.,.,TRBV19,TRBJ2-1,CASRERGVEQFF
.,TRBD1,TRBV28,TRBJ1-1,CASSRDRGRKTEAFF
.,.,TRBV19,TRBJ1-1,CASSISENTEAFF